The rows below give T cell receptor beta chains drawn from one sample of a study of CD8 T cells in ankylosing spondylitis. TCRdb used MiXCR to reprocess the 5' RACE reads, holding one entry per CDR3 protein. This sample yields tens of thousands of distinct CDR3 sequences, of which around 27% are seen a single time; roughly 59% belongs to the top ten. Sequencing input: blood, either unsorted or a sorted T cell fraction (not recorded which). These TCRs come from a male donor with ankylosing spondylitis or in good health (not recorded which). Each CDR3 is given with its conserved first and last residue. The D gene is left open where the match is weak. Part of the rows lack a size; the others show once, few, many or a class for expanded clones.

16	TRBJ2-4	TRBV5-1	.	few	TGCGCCAGCAGCTGGGACACCGGGACAAATAAAAACATTCAGTACTTC	CASSWDTGTNKNIQYF
13	TRBJ1-5	TRBV18	.	.	TGTGCCAGCTCACCAGGGACAAATCAGCCCCAGCATTTT	CASSPGTNQPQHF
15	TRBJ2-1	TRBV9	.	.	TGTGCCAGCAGCGTAGAAGGACACCTTTACAATGAGCAGTTCTTC	CASSVEGHLYNEQFF
11	TRBJ2-1	TRBV20-1	.	few	TGCAGTGCTAGAGAGACCGTGGGGCAGTTCTTC	CSARETVGQFF
10	TRBJ2-1	TRBV20-1	.	few	TGCAGTGCTAGAACGCATGAGCAGTTCTTC	CSARTHEQFF
15	TRBJ2-5	TRBV20-1	.	many	TGCAGTGCTAGAGTGGAGACGGAGTACCAAGAGACCCAGTACTTC	CSARVETEYQETQYF
14	TRBJ1-1	TRBV5-1	.	.	TGCGCCAGCAGCTTGGGTCGGGGTGTAAATGAAGCTTTCTTT	CASSLGRGVNEAFF
13	TRBJ1-1	TRBV6-5	.	once	TGTGCCAGCAGTTACTTGGGGAACACTGAAGCTTTCTTT	CASSYLGNTEAFF
17	TRBJ2-2	TRBV5-1	.	few	TGCGCCAGCAGCTTGGTACCGGAGATGGCGAACACCGGGGAGCTGTTTTTT	CASSLVPEMANTGELFF
11	TRBJ1-1	TRBV18	.	few	TGTGCCAGCTCAGAGGGGAGGAAGGCTTTCTTT	CASSEGRKAFF
11	TRBJ2-3	TRBV25-1	.	few	TGTGCCAGCCAATGGGCAGATACGCAGTATTTT	CASQWADTQYF
13	TRBJ2-2	TRBV27	.	.	TGTGCCAGCTCAGGCCCGAACACCGGGGAGCTGTTTTTT	CASSGPNTGELFF
13	TRBJ2-2	TRBV6-1	TRBD2	.	TGTGCCAGCAGCCGAAGCGGGGCCGGGGAGCTGTTTTTT	CASSRSGAGELFF
14	TRBJ2-3	TRBV5-1	TRBD2	.	TGCGCCAGCAGCCAGGGACTAGTGTCAGATACGCAGTATTTT	CASSQGLVSDTQYF
18	TRBJ2-1	TRBV10-3	TRBD2	.	TGTGCCATCAGGGGCGTTAGCGGGAGTATCACCGTTAACAATGAGCAGTTCTTC	CAIRGVSGSITVNNEQFF
16	TRBJ2-6	TRBV6-6	.	few	TGTGCCAGCAGTTACCCTTGGGGCTCTGGGGCCAACGTCCTGACTTTC	CASSYPWGSGANVLTF
13	TRBJ2-7	TRBV20-1	.	.	TGCAGTGCGAGTTTGGCTAGCAGGTACGAGCAGTACTTC	CSASLASRYEQYF
15	TRBJ2-7	TRBV27	.	many	TGTGCCAGCAGTTTTCTTCGCGGGTCCAGCTACGAGCAGTACTTC	CASSFLRGSSYEQYF
15	TRBJ2-3	TRBV9	.	few	TGTGCCAGCAGCGTAGTCGGGAGCGGCACAGATACGCAGTATTTT	CASSVVGSGTDTQYF
16	TRBJ2-6	TRBV20-1	.	.	TGCAGTGCTAGGGGTCGGCGGAGCTCTGGGGCCAACGTCCTGACTTTC	CSARGRRSSGANVLTF
11	TRBJ2-1	TRBV12-3/TRBV12-4	.	.	TGTGCCAGCAGTTCGGCCAATGAGCAGTTCTTC	CASSSANEQFF
11	TRBJ2-5	TRBV23-1	.	.	TGCGCCGGCGGCATTCAAGAGACCCAGTACTTC	CAGGIQETQYF
16	TRBJ2-6	TRBV6-5	.	few	TGTGCCAGCAGTTATACCCGGACTTCTGGGGCCAACGTCCTGACTTTC	CASSYTRTSGANVLTF
13	TRBJ1-1	TRBV7-9	.	.	TGTGCCAGCAGCTTAGATGGCCTCCAACCGGCTTTCTTT	CASSLDGLQPAFF
15	TRBJ1-5	TRBV7-2	TRBD1	many	TGTGCCAGCAGCTCTGACAGGGGTTTTGTAGAGCCCCAGCATTTT	CASSSDRGFVEPQHF